A selection of T cell receptor beta chains follows, all from one sample in a study of OX40 agonist ivuxolimab in advanced cancers. The protocol was immunoSEQ multiplex PCR, while the TCRdb copy is restricted to in-frame clones and leaves out a portion. The sample shows 75,000 to 80,000 clones, 85% of them seen only once. The sample consisted of CD4+ or CD8+ T cells sorted from blood, taken in a trial of the OX40 agonist ivuxolimab. These receptors came from an adult with an advanced solid tumor such as melanoma, head and neck, liver or kidney cancer. The conserved cysteine and the conserved F or W are not part of the CDR3 here. Each record gives: V gene, D gene, clone size, CDR3 protein. D genes are given only for firm matches. Size is stated for part of the rows, as once, few or many counts, or as a class when the clone is expanded.

TRBV27 | - | few | ASRMSTGFGPSGTQY
TRBV18 | - | - | ASSLRAGNTYATNTGELF
TRBV28 | - | - | ASSFTAITIYQPQH
TRBV6-6 | - | - | ASSFSGGYT
TRBV2 | - | - | ASREEMASQH
TRBV27 | TRBD1 | - | ASSPRGPSTDTQY
TRBV9 | - | - | ASSFRGSTDTQY
TRBV11-3 | TRBD1 | - | ASSLNRGATGELF
TRBV18 | - | - | ASSQGGGVNSPLH
TRBV28 | TRBD2 | - | ASSPLTWTSGEGDTQY
TRBV9 | - | - | ASSVGWGVGVGEAF
TRBV7-9 | - | - | ASSLSDGYT
TRBV7-2 | - | - | ASSVRGPLAASSTDTQY
TRBV28 | - | - | ASSLRDTSTDTQY
TRBV7-9 | - | - | ASSKEGTPHLAQY
TRBV5-1 | - | medium-sized | ASSLEVTGYGYT
TRBV7-2 | - | - | ASSARGGNTIY
TRBV14 | - | few | ASSQGAKSLYSPLH
TRBV28 | TRBD2 | - | ASRRTSNYNEQF
TRBV5-1 | - | - | ASGSTTDTQY
TRBV13 | - | - | ASSFGGSSYNEQF
TRBV2 | TRBD2 | once | ASKVSGGAPLEQY
TRBV6-5 | - | - | ASRLASVPGEQY
TRBV7-9 | - | few | ASSLEGRVNYGYT
TRBV7-6 | - | - | ASSSEEETQY
TRBV4-2 | - | - | ASSQEGAPGTEAF
TRBV6-6 | - | - | ASTLGRASNQPQH
TRBV28 | - | - | ASRSRNIQY
TRBV4-1 | - | - | ASSQDRGTTNEKLF
TRBV28 | - | - | ASSPPPGGGYGYT
TRBV7-2 | - | - | ASSTGQIINQPQH
TRBV18 | - | once | ASSPPLGTDTQY
TRBV16 | TRBD1 | - | ASSQAGQNYGYT
TRBV5-5 | TRBD2 | - | ASSSGLAGSVYEQY
TRBV19 | - | - | ASSIGEVGYYEQY
TRBV5-1 | - | - | ASSLARNNEQF
TRBV11-2 | TRBD2 | - | ASSSGLAGVYEQY
TRBV29-1 | TRBD1 | - | SVVPDRATEAF
TRBV6-6 | - | once | ASSRSVNTEAF
TRBV7-8 | - | - | ASSTRDGSSYNEQF
TRBV5-4 | TRBD1 | - | ASRRTGSNYGYT
TRBV7-3 | - | few | ASSFEGWTDTQY
TRBV6-4 | TRBD2 | few | ASSGTSGSYNEQF
TRBV9 | - | - | ASSFQGEKLF
TRBV4-1 | - | once | ASSPRGGNTEAF
TRBV25-1 | - | - | ASSGGASVEQY
TRBV5-1 | - | - | ASRGTWNTGELF
TRBV6-1 | - | - | ASSEPGYGEQF
TRBV5-4 | TRBD2 | - | ASSYSREADTQY
TRBV5-6 | TRBD1 | - | ASSINRGRVYGYT
TRBV30 | - | - | ACYEGRSPLH
TRBV2 | - | - | ASSVGRQPQH
TRBV28 | TRBD1 | - | ASSLADRVYGYT
TRBV11-2 | - | - | ASSLLSGMREKLF
TRBV5-1 | TRBD1 | - | ASSLEGQGASGKLF
TRBV29-1 | - | - | SVGGTGTQSSYEQY
TRBV7-2 | - | - | ASSLFSLNTEAF
TRBV7-2 | - | - | ASSFKGDQPQH
TRBV5-6 | - | - | ASSLRETDTQY
TRBV9 | - | - | ASSLPPGPTGELF